This T cell receptor beta chain originates from a study of cytomegalovirus exposure and HLA in healthy donors. The CDR3 extends over 16 amino acids. Looked up from germline, CDR1 is SSHAT and CDR2 is FNYEAQ (reference sequence). General study points: Information on immune exposure was restricted to one variable (CMV serostatus). The study put some 160 TCR beta chains on its list as cytomegalovirus-associated. The authors later found TCR association rates varying by HLA locus, with DRB1 most and HLA-C fewest.

These donors, healthy bone marrow donors, were studied. A few counts support this clone. Its antigen is not known. One end of the junction fails to match germline, which may point to a read error. The PCR made use of 60 Vbeta and 13 Jbeta primers. The protocol was immunoSEQ multiplex PCR, while the TCRdb copy is restricted to in-frame clones and leaves out a portion. This sample yields 170,000 or so clones, of which 80% are seen a single time; 0.65% belongs to the top ten. This sequence originates from a boy younger than 18 in good health and CMV-seronegative. Material: PBMCs. The chain has TRBV7-7 and TRBJ2-2, with D perhaps matching TRBD1 (7 bases). CDR3 coding DNA: TGTGCTAGCAGCCCCAGGGGGGAGCTTAAGGCCGGGGAGCTGTTTTTT. It codes for CASSPRGELKAGELFF.